This section outlines one T cell receptor beta chain sequence together with its context. These data are taken from a study of control samples from healthy donors and cancer patients. TCRdb's copy holds only in-frame clones and misses some; the assay was immunoSEQ multiplex PCR. The sample consists of 70,000 or so clones, roughly 90% of them appearing once. This receptor was taken from a man in his sixties with lung cancer. Material for sequencing was PBMCs.

As DNA, the CDR3 is TGTGCCACAACCCAGGGGACAGTCGATGGGACCCAGTACTTC. Translated: CATTQGTVDGTQYF. The chain couples TRBV19 to TRBJ2-5, with TRBD1 identical over 7 bases. The V segment lost 10 bases and the J segment 7 bases; nucleotides outside the gene matches: 15. The germline V gene has CDR1 LNHDA and CDR2 SQIVND (reference sequence). CDR3 length: 14 amino acids.